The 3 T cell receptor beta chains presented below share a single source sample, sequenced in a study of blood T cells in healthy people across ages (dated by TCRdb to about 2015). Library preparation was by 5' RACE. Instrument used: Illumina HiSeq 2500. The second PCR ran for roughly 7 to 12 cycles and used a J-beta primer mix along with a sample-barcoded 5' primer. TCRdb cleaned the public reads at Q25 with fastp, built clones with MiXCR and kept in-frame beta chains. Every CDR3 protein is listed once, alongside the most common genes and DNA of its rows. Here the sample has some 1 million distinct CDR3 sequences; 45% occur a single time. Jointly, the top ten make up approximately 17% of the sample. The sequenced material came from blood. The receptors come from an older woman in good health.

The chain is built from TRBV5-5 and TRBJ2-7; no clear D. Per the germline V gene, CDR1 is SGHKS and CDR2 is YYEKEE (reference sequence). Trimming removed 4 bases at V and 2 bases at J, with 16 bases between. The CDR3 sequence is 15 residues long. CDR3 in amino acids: CASSTLQSWTYEQYF. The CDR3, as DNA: TGTGCCAGCAGCACCCTACAGTCCTGGACCTACGAGCAGTACTTC. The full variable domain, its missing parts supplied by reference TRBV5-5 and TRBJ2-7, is DAGVTQSPTHLIKTRGQQVTLRCSPISGHKSVSWYQQVLGQGPQFIFQYYEKEERGRGNFPDRFSARQFPNYSSELNVNALLLGDSALYLCASSTLQSWTYEQYFGPGTRLTVT.

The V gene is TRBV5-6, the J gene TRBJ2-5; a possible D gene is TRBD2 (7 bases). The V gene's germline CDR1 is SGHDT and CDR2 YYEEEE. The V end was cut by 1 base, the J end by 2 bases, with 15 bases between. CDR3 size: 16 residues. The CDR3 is CASSLRQGRGQETQYF. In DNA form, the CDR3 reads TGTGCCAGCAGCTTGCGTCAGGGGCGGGGGCAAGAGACCCAGTACTTC.

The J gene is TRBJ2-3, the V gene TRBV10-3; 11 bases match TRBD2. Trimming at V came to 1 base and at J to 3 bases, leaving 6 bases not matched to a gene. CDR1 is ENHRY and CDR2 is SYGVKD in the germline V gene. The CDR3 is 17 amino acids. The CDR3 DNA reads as TGTGCCATCAGTGAGTTCCAACTAGCGGGAGTAACAGATACGCAGTATTTT. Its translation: CAISEFQLAGVTDTQYF.